The present entry profiles one T cell receptor (beta chain) with its context. Its antigen is undetermined. The sample comes from a study of T cell repertoires in cytomegalovirus infection. This CDR3 is 13 amino acids long. V shed 5 bases and J 9 bases; nucleotides not matched to a gene: 6. CDR1 and CDR2 from the germline V gene are SGHVS and FNYEAQ. Each CDR3 protein is one row after TCRdb ran MiXCR on the reads. The sample yields around 71,000 distinct CDR3 sequences, 20% seen once. The TCR originated in a human donor in good health (CMV status not recorded). Some clones in this sample may be carry-over from other donors' samples. The rearrangement links TRBV7-6 to TRBJ2-4, with TRBD1 matching 8 bases. This sample comprised CD8+ T cells from cultured PBMCs, obtained from culture after CMV antigen stimulation. The CDR3 DNA reads TGTGCCAGCAGCCCAGGGGGCAGGGGCATTCAGTACTTC. This codes for CASSPGGRGIQYF.